Given below is one T cell receptor beta chain in context. Its specificity is not known. Germline V CDR1 and CDR2: LGHNA, YSLEER. The CDR3 consists of 13 residues. Trimming shortened V by 0 bases and J by 8 bases, and 8 bases separated the two germline ends. This record belongs to a study of vaccination and CD4 T cells after COVID-19. Study as a whole: The authors used overlapping spike peptides from SARS-CoV-2, HCoV-NL63, HCoV-OC43 and HCoV-229E to stimulate cells.

Researchers used the Oncomine TCR Beta short-read assay to sequence DNA from cultured CD4+ T cells. One entry per CDR3 protein results from TCRdb running MiXCR on the PCR reads. The sample records about 9,200 distinct CDR3 sequences, around 49% being singletons. Treatment here: roughly ten-day PBMC culture with coronavirus spike peptide pools or control peptides (ViraFEST assay). This sequence was found in a human donor who had recovered from COVID-19. Sequencing was carried out using CD4+ T cells from blood, cultured in vitro. This chain joins TRBV4-3 and TRBJ2-1, with D possibly TRBD2 on 5 matching bases. The CDR3 reads CASSQELRDEQFF. The DNA of the CDR3 is TGCGCCAGCAGCCAAGAACTGAGGGATGAGCAGTTCTTC.